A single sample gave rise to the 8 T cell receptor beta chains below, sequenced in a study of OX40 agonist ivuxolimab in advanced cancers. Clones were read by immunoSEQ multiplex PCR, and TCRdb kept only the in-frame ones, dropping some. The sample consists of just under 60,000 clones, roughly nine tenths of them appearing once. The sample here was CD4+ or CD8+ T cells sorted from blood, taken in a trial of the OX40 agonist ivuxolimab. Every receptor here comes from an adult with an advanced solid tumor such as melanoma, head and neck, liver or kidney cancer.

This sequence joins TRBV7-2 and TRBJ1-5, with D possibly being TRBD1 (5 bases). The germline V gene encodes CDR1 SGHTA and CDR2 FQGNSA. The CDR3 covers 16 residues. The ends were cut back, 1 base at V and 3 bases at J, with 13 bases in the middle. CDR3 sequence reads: CASSLGIGGDNQPQHF. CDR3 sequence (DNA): TGTGCCAGCAGCTTAGGAATCGGGGGGGACAATCAGCCCCAGCATTTT.

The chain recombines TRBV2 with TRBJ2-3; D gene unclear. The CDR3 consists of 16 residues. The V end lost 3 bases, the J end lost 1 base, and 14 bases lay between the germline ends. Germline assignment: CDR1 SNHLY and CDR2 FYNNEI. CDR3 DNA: TGTGCCAGCAGTGACCCCGCCCACCAGGGCACAGATACGCAGTATTTT. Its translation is CASSDPAHQGTDTQYF. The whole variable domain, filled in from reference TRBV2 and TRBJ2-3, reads EPEVTQTPSHQVTQMGQEVILRCVPISNHLYFYWYRQILGQKVEFLVSFYNNEISEKSEIFDDQFSVERPDGSNFTLKIRSTKLEDSAMYFCASSDPAHQGTDTQYFGPGTRLTVL.

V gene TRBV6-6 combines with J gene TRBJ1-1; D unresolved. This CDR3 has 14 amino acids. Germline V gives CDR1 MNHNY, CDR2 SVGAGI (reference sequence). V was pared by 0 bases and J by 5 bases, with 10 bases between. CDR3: CASSYSPVITEAFF. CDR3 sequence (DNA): TGTGCCAGCAGTTACTCGCCGGTAATAACTGAAGCTTTCTTT.

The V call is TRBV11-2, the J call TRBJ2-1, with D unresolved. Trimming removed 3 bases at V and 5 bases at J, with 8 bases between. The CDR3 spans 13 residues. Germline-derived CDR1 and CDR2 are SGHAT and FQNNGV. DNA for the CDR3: TGTGCCAGCAGCTTTAAACAGAACAATGAGCAGTTCTTC. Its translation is CASSFKQNNEQFF.

The CDR3 sequence: CASGPGGVYGYTF. The DNA of the CDR3 is TGTGCCAGCGGACCGGGGGGGGTCTATGGCTACACCTTC. V gene TRBV27 combines with J gene TRBJ1-2; a weak D match, TRBD1 (5 bases). Looked up from germline, CDR1 is MNHEY and CDR2 is SMNVEV (reference sequence). This CDR3 has 13 amino acids. V was pared by 8 bases and J by 4 bases, with 14 bases between.

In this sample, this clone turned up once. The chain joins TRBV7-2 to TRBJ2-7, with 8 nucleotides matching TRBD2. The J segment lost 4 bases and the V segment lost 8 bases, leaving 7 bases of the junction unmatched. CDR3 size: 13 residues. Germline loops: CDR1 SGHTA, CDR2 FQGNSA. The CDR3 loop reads CASQPGLVYEQYF. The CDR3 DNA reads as TGTGCCAGCCAGCCGGGACTAGTATACGAGCAGTACTTC.

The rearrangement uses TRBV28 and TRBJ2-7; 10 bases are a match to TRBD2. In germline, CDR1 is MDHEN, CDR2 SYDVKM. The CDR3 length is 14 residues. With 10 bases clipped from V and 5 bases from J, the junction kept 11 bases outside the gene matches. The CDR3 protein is CAIRETSGYHEQYF. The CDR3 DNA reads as TGTGCCATCAGAGAGACTAGCGGGTATCACGAGCAGTACTTC.

CDR3: CASSLVFRGRGKNTEAFF. The CDR3 DNA follows: TGTGCCAGCAGCTTAGTCTTTCGGGGGCGAGGGAAGAACACTGAAGCTTTCTTT. The chain links TRBV11-2 to TRBJ1-1, with D tentatively TRBD1 (6 bases). Trimming removed 1 base from V and 1 base from J, with 19 bases in between. Looked up from germline, CDR1 is SGHAT and CDR2 is FQNNGV. The CDR3 contains 18 residues. The whole variable domain, remainder taken from reference TRBV11-2 and TRBJ1-1, is EAGVAQSPRYKIIEKRQSVAFWCNPISGHATLYWYQQILGQGPKLLIQFQNNGVVDDSQLPKDRFSAERLKGVDSTLKIQPAKLEDSAVYLCASSLVFRGRGKNTEAFFGQGTRLTVV.